The T cell receptor beta chain described here comes from a study of T cells in Graves' hyperthyroidism and ophthalmopathy. Template material for amplifying TCR beta CDR3 regions consisted of RNA transcripts. Researchers ran a first-round RT-PCR on the TCR CDR3 using the HTBI primer set. TCRdb re-derived calls from the multiplex PCR reads in MiXCR, one entry per CDR3 protein. The sample shows under 700,000 distinct CDR3 sequences, 16% of them seen only once. The CDR3 is 13 amino acids. Germline values: CDR1 GTSNPN, CDR2 SVGIG (reference sequence). V lost 1 base and J 7 bases, leaving 11 bases between the germline ends. This clonotype appeared many times.

This chain uses TRBV30 with TRBJ2-1; D gene ambiguous. Material: blood. The receptor was derived from a woman younger than 35 with Graves' hyperthyroidism. CDR3 bases: TGTGCCTGGAGTGGTACTGTTTGGAATGAGCAGTTCTTC. Protein: CAWSGTVWNEQFF.